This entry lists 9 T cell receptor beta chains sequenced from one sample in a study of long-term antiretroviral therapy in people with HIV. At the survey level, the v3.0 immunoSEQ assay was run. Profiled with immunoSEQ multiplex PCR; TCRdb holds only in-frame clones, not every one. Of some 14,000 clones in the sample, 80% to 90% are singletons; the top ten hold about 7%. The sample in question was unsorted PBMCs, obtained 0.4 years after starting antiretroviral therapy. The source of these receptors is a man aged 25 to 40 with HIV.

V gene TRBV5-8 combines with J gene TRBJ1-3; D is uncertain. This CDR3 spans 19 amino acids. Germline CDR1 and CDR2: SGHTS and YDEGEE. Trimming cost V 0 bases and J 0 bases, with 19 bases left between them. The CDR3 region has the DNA TGTGCCAGCAGCTTGGGAGTTGTTAGCGGGGAATACTCTGGAAACACCATATATTTT. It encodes CASSLGVVSGEYSGNTIYF. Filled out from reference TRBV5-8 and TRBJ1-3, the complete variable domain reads EAGVTQSPTHLIKTRGQQATLRCSPISGHTSVYWYQQALGLGLQFLLWYDEGEERNRGNFPPRFSGRQFPNYSSELNVNALELEDSALYLCASSLGVVSGEYSGNTIYFGEGSWLTVV.

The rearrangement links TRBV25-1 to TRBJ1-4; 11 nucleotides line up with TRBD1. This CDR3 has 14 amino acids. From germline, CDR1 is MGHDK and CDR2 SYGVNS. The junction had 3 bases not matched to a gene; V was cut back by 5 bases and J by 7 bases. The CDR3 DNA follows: TGTGCCAGCAGTCGGACAGGGGGCTCTGAAAAACTGTTTTTT. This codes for CASSRTGGSEKLFF.

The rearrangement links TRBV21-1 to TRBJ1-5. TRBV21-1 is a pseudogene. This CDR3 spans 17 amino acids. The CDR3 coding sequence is TGTGCCAGCAGCGAGCGGGACGGTAATGTATTTGACCAGCCCCAGCATTTT. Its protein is CASSERDGNVFDQPQHF.

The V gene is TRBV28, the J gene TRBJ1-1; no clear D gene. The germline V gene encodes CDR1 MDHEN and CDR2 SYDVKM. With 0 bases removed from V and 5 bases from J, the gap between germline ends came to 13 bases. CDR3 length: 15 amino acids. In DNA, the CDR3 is TGTGCCAGCAGTTTATGGTCAGGTGAAGGGACTGAAGCTTTCTTT. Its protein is CASSLWSGEGTEAFF.

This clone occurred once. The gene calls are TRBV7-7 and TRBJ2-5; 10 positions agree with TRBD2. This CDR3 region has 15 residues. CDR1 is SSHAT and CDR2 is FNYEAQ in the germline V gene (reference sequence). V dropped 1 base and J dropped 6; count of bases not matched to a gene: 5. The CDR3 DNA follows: TGTGCCAGCAGCTTAGGAGGTAGCGGGGGGCAGACCCAGTACTTC. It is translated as CASSLGGSGGQTQYF.

In DNA form, the CDR3 reads TGTGCCACCAGCAGAGATCCGGGGTCGAATCAGCCCCAGCATTTT. Protein: CATSRDPGSNQPQHF. The chain couples TRBV15 to TRBJ1-5; D is unresolved. With 0 bases removed from V and 4 bases from J, the gap between germline ends came to 10 bases. The CDR3 consists of 15 residues. CDR1 and CDR2 from the germline V gene are LNHNV and YYDKDF (reference sequence).

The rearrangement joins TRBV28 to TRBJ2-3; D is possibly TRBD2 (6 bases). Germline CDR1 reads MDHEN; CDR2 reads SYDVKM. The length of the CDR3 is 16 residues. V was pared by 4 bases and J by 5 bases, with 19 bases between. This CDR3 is CASSSLGTARGDTQYF. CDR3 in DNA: TGTGCCAGCAGTTCGCTCGGGACTGCACGCGGAGATACGCAGTATTTT.

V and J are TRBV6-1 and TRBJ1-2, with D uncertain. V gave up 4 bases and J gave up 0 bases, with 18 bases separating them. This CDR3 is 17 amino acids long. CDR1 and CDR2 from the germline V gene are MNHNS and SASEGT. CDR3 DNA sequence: TGTGCCAGCAGTGGGTTTTGGTCCGGTCCAGCTAACTATGGCTACACCTTC. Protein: CASSGFWSGPANYGYTF.

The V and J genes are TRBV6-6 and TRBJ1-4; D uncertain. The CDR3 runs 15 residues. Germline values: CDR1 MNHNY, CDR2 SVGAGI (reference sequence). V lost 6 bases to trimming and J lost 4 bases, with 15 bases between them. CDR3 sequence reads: CASSGLLNLNEKLFF. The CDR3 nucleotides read TGTGCCAGCAGCGGCCTCCTAAACCTTAATGAAAAACTGTTTTTT.